Listed here are 17 T cell receptor beta chains from one sample, sequenced in a study of cytomegalovirus exposure and HLA in healthy donors. PCR involved 60 Vbeta and 13 Jbeta primers. Assay: immunoSEQ multiplex PCR; the TCRdb copy retains only in-frame clones and omits some. The data contain 150,000 to 180,000 clones, approximately 74% of them singletons. Sequencing was performed on PBMCs. These receptors were collected from a man between 18 and 35 years old in good health and CMV-seronegative.

This chain links TRBV6-1 with TRBJ1-1; D is perhaps TRBD1 (5 bases). Between the trimmed V and J ends, which lost 4 bases and 3 bases, there was a span of 15 bases. Germline V gives CDR1 MNHNS, CDR2 SASEGT. The CDR3 runs to 15 residues. This chain's CDR3 is CASSGGTFMDTEAFF. As DNA, the CDR3 is TGTGCCAGCAGTGGCGGGACGTTTATGGACACTGAAGCTTTCTTT.

On this clone itself: The germline gene is not matched at one end of the junction; a read error may be the cause. The V gene is TRBV5-1, the J gene TRBJ2-6; a possible D gene is TRBD2 (6 bases). This CDR3 is 16 amino acids long. CDR1 SGHRS and CDR2 YFSETQ come from the germline V gene. CDR3 nucleotide sequence: TGCGCCAGCAGCTTGTTTGGCGGGACTGGGGCCAACGGCCTGACTTTC. It codes for CASSLFGGTGANGLTF.

The genes are TRBV29-1 and TRBJ2-1, with 9 bases lining up with TRBD2. The germline CDR1 and CDR2 sequences are SQVTM and ANQGSEA. After removal of 1 base from V and 5 bases from J, the junction contained 9 bases not matched to a gene. The CDR3 loop spans 16 amino acids. CDR3 bases: TGCAGCGTTGAAGTAATAGCGGGGGCTTTGAACAATGAGCAGTTCTTC. Protein sequence: CSVEVIAGALNNEQFF.

CDR3 in DNA: TGTGCCATCAGTGAACAGGTTAGCAATCAGCCCCAGCATTTT. It yields the protein CAISEQVSNQPQHF. V and J are TRBV10-3 and TRBJ1-5; possibly TRBD1 for D (5 bases). V lost 3 bases, J lost 0 bases, and 6 bases lay in between. The CDR3 length is 14 residues. The germline V gene has CDR1 ENHRY and CDR2 SYGVKD.

The chain combines TRBV5-8 with TRBJ2-1; D is undetermined. The germline gives CDR1 SGHTS, CDR2 YDEGEE. This CDR3 is built from 13 residues. The V and J ends lost 0 bases and 6 bases respectively, with 7 bases between them. The chain's CDR3 is CASSLGPFNEQFF. CDR3 nucleotides: TGTGCCAGCAGCTTGGGGCCCTTCAATGAGCAGTTCTTC.

This chain joins TRBV29-1 and TRBJ1-6; D unclear. Germline CDR1 and CDR2: SQVTM and ANQGSEA. This CDR3 is 13 amino acids long. The germline V and J ends were trimmed by 4 bases and 6 bases, with 10 bases remaining between them. This chain's CDR3 is CSVGGSANSPLHF. The CDR3 DNA follows: TGCAGCGTTGGAGGGTCGGCTAATTCACCCCTCCACTTT. Combining the CDR3 with reference TRBV29-1 and TRBJ1-6 gives the whole variable domain SAVISQKPSRDICQRGTSLTIQCQVDSQVTMMFWYRQQPGQSLTLIATANQGSEATYESGFVIDKFPISRPNLTFSTLTVSNMSPEDSSIYLCSVGGSANSPLHFGNGTRLTVT.

The V gene is TRBV4-1, the J gene TRBJ1-5; 9 bases are a match to TRBD1. The CDR3 contains 14 residues. Trimming removed 0 bases from V and 11 bases from J; junction bases left unmatched: 5. Germline lookup yields CDR1 MGHRA and CDR2 YSYEKL. CDR3 bases: TGCGCCAGCAGCCAAGATTGGGGGGACAGGGCCCAGCATTTT. This encodes CASSQDWGDRAQHF.

This chain uses TRBV14 with TRBJ2-2; TRBD1 agrees at 7 bases. Unmatched junction bases numbered 6, after V lost 0 bases and J lost 5 bases. The CDR3 contains 16 residues. Germline values: CDR1 SGHDN, CDR2 FVKESK. CDR3 bases: TGTGCCAGCAGCCAAGATAACAGGGGACGGACCGGGGAGCTGTTTTTT. Translated: CASSQDNRGRTGELFF.

The gene calls are TRBV5-4 and TRBJ2-5; D is unresolved. CDR3 length: 15 residues. The V end lost 3 bases, the J end lost 2 bases, and 14 bases lay between the germline ends. Germline loops: CDR1 SGHNT, CDR2 YYREEE (reference sequence). The CDR3 loop is CASSSRPTGQETQYF. The CDR3 DNA reads TGTGCCAGCAGCTCTCGACCCACGGGTCAAGAGACCCAGTACTTC.

Concerning this clone: The junction departs from germline at one end; a sequencing error may be responsible. The CDR3 protein is CASKRGGPFGANGLTF. The CDR3 DNA is TGTGCCAGCAAAAGGGGGGGTCCTTTCGGGGCCAACGGCCTGACTTTC. This chain joins TRBV27 and TRBJ2-6; D is possibly TRBD2 (7 bases). Germline loops: CDR1 MNHEY, CDR2 SMNVEV (reference sequence). The CDR3 totals 16 residues.

The chain has TRBV13 and TRBJ2-1, with 14 bases aligning to TRBD2. The CDR3 covers 14 residues. Germline V gives CDR1 PRHDT, CDR2 FYEKMQ (reference sequence). The V gene end was trimmed by 8 bases and the J gene end by 6 bases; junction bases not matched to a gene: 3. The DNA for the CDR3 is TGTGCCAGCTCGGGACTAGCGGGGGCCAATGAGCAGTTCTTC. Protein sequence: CASSGLAGANEQFF.

The chain links TRBV5-1 to TRBJ2-2, with TRBD1 identical over 8 bases. CDR1 is SGHRS, CDR2 YFSETQ, per germline. Trimming at V came to 5 bases and at J to 0 bases, leaving 3 bases not matched to a gene. The CDR3 runs 15 residues. The CDR3: CASSQTGANTGELFF. CDR3 sequence (DNA): TGCGCCAGCAGTCAGACAGGGGCGAACACCGGGGAGCTGTTTTTT. Full variable domain (rest looked up from reference TRBV5-1 and TRBJ2-2): KAGVTQTPRYLIKTRGQQVTLSCSPISGHRSVSWYQQTPGQGLQFLFEYFSETQRNKGNFPGRFSGRQFSNSRSEMNVSTLELGDSALYLCASSQTGANTGELFFGEGSRLTVL.

The rearrangement uses TRBV11-2 and TRBJ1-4; a possible D gene is TRBD1 (5 bases). Germline CDR1 and CDR2: SGHAT and FQNNGV. CDR3 length equals 16 residues. Trimming removed 4 bases from V and 8 bases from J, with 20 bases in between. The CDR3: CASSSGSRGVWEKLFF. The DNA for the CDR3 is TGTGCCAGCAGCTCCGGTTCAAGGGGTGTTTGGGAAAAACTGTTTTTT.

V usage is TRBV2 and J usage is TRBJ2-3; the match to TRBD1 covers 7 bases. J gave up 4 bases and V 6 bases, and 13 bases lay outside the gene matches. Germline V gives CDR1 SNHLY, CDR2 FYNNEI. This CDR3 is 16 amino acids long. Written as DNA, the CDR3 is TGTGCCAGCAGAAACAACAGGGGTTATCTGTCAGATACGCAGTATTTT. Amino acid sequence: CASRNNRGYLSDTQYF.

This clone was seen a few times. The chain uses TRBV4-3 and TRBJ1-6; 8 bases line up with TRBD1. The length of the CDR3 is 14 residues. Germline values: CDR1 LGHNA, CDR2 YSLEER. Trimming removed 4 bases from V and 10 bases from J; junction bases left unmatched: 6. The CDR3 nucleotides read TGCGCCAGCAGCCCCGCGACAGGGGTCTCACCCCTCCACTTT. This sequence encodes CASSPATGVSPLHF.

The chain uses TRBV7-2 and TRBJ1-1, with D possibly TRBD1 on 5 matching bases. CDR1 and CDR2 (germline): SGHTA, FQGNSA. The CDR3 is made up of 13 amino acids. Trimming took off 1 base at V and 7 bases at J, with 10 bases between the two ends. The CDR3 sequence: CASSLESRDEAFF. DNA for the CDR3: TGTGCCAGCAGCTTAGAAAGCAGGGATGAAGCTTTCTTT.

J is TRBJ2-1 and V is TRBV10-3; 9 positions agree with TRBD2. The CDR3 runs 17 residues. Looked up from germline, CDR1 is ENHRY and CDR2 is SYGVKD. The J segment lost 3 bases and the V segment lost 0 bases, leaving 6 bases of the junction unmatched. The CDR3 coding sequence is TGTGCCATCAGTGAGTCGGCTAGCGGGGCGTACTACAATGAGCAGTTCTTC. Its translation is CAISESASGAYYNEQFF.